The T cell receptor beta chain under discussion was sequenced for a study of T cell changes during pregnancy in multiple sclerosis. The CDR3 runs to 14 residues. The germline V gene has CDR1 MRHNA and CDR2 SNTAGT. After removal of 6 bases from V and 14 bases from J, the junction contained 13 bases not matched to a gene. Sequenced by immunoSEQ multiplex PCR; TCRdb stores in-frame clones only, minus some. The data show approximately 71,000 clones, more than 80% seen once. This rearrangement joins TRBV6-4 to TRBJ2-1, with 10 bases fitting TRBD2. The sequence came from a female donor with multiple sclerosis, enrolled in a pregnancy study. The starting material was peripheral blood, obtained in the third trimester of pregnancy. This chain's CDR3 is CASSPDRSSGSKFF. The CDR3, as DNA: TGTGCCAGCAGCCCGGACAGATCTAGCGGGAGTAAGTTCTTC.